This TCR beta chain was identified during a study of human T cells and chemical hapten exposure. Study context: Throughout a study of roughly 25 weeks, patients underwent weekly scalp administration of diphenylcyclopropenone doses.

The CDR3 is 13 amino acids. Germline V gives CDR1 SGHTA, CDR2 FQGNSA. Trimming removed 5 bases at V and 3 bases at J, with 9 bases between. There are many counts of this clonotype. Time point: patch test 2, 6 weeks after DPC sensitization. Treatment indicated: therapeutic diphenylcyclopropenone sensitization with weekly scalp DPC. The authors extracted total RNA from unfractionated whole blood. Unique molecular identifiers were linked by the library to individual cDNA molecules. TCRdb re-called the RACE reads with MiXCR, one entry per CDR3 protein. This sample has tens of thousands of distinct CDR3 sequences; over 9% occur once, and the top ten carry around 7%.

The sample was whole blood, taken in connection with sensitization to the hapten diphenylcyclopropenone (DPC). V and J are TRBV7-2 and TRBJ2-3, with a tentative D call TRBD1 (6 bases). This clonotype originated in a woman between 45 and 60 years old with alopecia areata. Some clones in this sample may be carry-over from other donors' samples. CDR3 protein: CASSNGQTDTQYF. CDR3 sequence (DNA): TGTGCCAGCAGCAACGGACAGACAGATACGCAGTATTTT.